Listed below are T cell receptor beta chains from one sample, sequenced in a study of PD-L1 blockade in urothelial cancer. The protocol was immunoSEQ multiplex PCR, while the TCRdb copy is restricted to in-frame clones and leaves out a portion. The table lists about 80,000 clones, roughly 87% of them singletons. The source material was PBMCs, sampled around atezolizumab (anti-PD-L1) treatment. The source is a woman aged 70-85 years with urothelial cancer. Each CDR3 is given with its conserved first and last residue. D genes are given only for firm matches. The size entry is marked missing in some rows and otherwise reads once, few, many or a size class.

v_call: TRBV28
d_call: NA
clone_size: NA
j_call: TRBJ1-5
cdr3_aa: CASSLLQGSQPQHF
cdr3_nt: TGTGCCAGCAGTTTACTCCAGGGTTCTCAGCCCCAGCATTTT

v_call: TRBV19
d_call: NA
clone_size: NA
j_call: TRBJ2-1
cdr3_aa: CASSIVRTVYNEQFF
cdr3_nt: TGTGCCAGTAGTATAGTTCGGACTGTCTACAATGAGCAGTTCTTC

v_call: TRBV5-6
d_call: NA
clone_size: NA
j_call: TRBJ2-1
cdr3_aa: CASSWGRSRYNEQFF
cdr3_nt: TGTGCCAGCAGTTGGGGCCGAAGTCGCTACAATGAGCAGTTCTTC

v_call: TRBV5-4
d_call: TRBD1
clone_size: NA
j_call: TRBJ2-3
cdr3_aa: CASSRIQGLPSTDTQYF
cdr3_nt: TGTGCCAGCAGCCGAATACAGGGGCTACCTAGCACAGATACGCAGTATTTT

v_call: TRBV2
d_call: TRBD1
clone_size: NA
j_call: TRBJ2-1
cdr3_aa: CASLEDRASQEQFF
cdr3_nt: TGTGCCAGCTTGGAGGACAGGGCCTCGCAAGAGCAGTTCTTC

v_call: TRBV7-8
d_call: TRBD2
clone_size: NA
j_call: TRBJ2-7
cdr3_aa: CASSLAEREGRQYF
cdr3_nt: TGTGCCAGCAGCTTAGCGGAGCGGGAGGGTCGGCAGTACTTC

v_call: TRBV9
d_call: TRBD2
clone_size: NA
j_call: TRBJ2-1
cdr3_aa: CASSVGRLAGEGNEQFF
cdr3_nt: TGTGCCAGCAGCGTAGGGAGACTAGCGGGAGAAGGAAATGAGCAGTTCTTC

v_call: TRBV12-5
d_call: NA
clone_size: NA
j_call: TRBJ2-2
cdr3_aa: CASGLALPNTGELFF
cdr3_nt: TGTGCTAGTGGTTTGGCCCTTCCCAACACCGGGGAGCTGTTTTTT

v_call: TRBV4-2
d_call: NA
clone_size: NA
j_call: TRBJ2-5
cdr3_aa: CASSQGVTQYF
cdr3_nt: TGTGCCAGCAGCCAAGGAGTGACCCAGTACTTC

v_call: TRBV6-6
d_call: NA
clone_size: NA
j_call: TRBJ1-1
cdr3_aa: CASSRPRGGALTEAFF
cdr3_nt: TGTGCCAGCAGTCGACCACGAGGGGGGGCACTCACTGAAGCTTTCTTT

v_call: TRBV7-2
d_call: TRBD2
clone_size: NA
j_call: TRBJ2-1
cdr3_aa: CASSLGLAGVYDEQFF
cdr3_nt: TGTGCCAGCAGCTTGGGACTAGCGGGAGTGTACGATGAGCAGTTCTTC

v_call: TRBV27
d_call: TRBD2
clone_size: NA
j_call: TRBJ2-3
cdr3_aa: CASSFSPPGGSVDTQYF
cdr3_nt: TGTGCCAGCAGTTTCTCCCCTCCTGGCGGGAGTGTTGATACGCAGTATTTT

v_call: TRBV25-1
d_call: NA
clone_size: NA
j_call: TRBJ2-3
cdr3_aa: CASSEYREAVTTDTQYF
cdr3_nt: TGTGCCAGCAGTGAATATAGGGAGGCTGTAACCACAGATACGCAGTATTTT

v_call: TRBV25-1
d_call: NA
clone_size: NA
j_call: TRBJ2-4
cdr3_aa: CASSGAGAAKNIQYF
cdr3_nt: TGTGCCAGCAGTGGTGCAGGGGCGGCCAAAAACATTCAGTACTTC

v_call: TRBV7-9
d_call: NA
clone_size: NA
j_call: TRBJ1-2
cdr3_aa: CASSSGALNYGYTF
cdr3_nt: TGTGCCAGCAGCTCAGGGGCCCTCAACTATGGCTACACCTTC

v_call: TRBV28
d_call: TRBD2
clone_size: NA
j_call: TRBJ2-1
cdr3_aa: CASSPPSVLAGGRQFF
cdr3_nt: TGTGCCAGCAGCCCCCCCTCGGTACTAGCGGGAGGGAGGCAGTTCTTC

v_call: TRBV7-2
d_call: NA
clone_size: NA
j_call: TRBJ2-7
cdr3_aa: CASSLVTGTFTYEQYF
cdr3_nt: TGTGCCAGCAGCTTAGTAACGGGGACTTTCACCTACGAGCAGTACTTC

v_call: TRBV5-1
d_call: TRBD2
clone_size: NA
j_call: TRBJ2-3
cdr3_aa: CASSFGSLAGGTDTQYF
cdr3_nt: TGCGCCAGCAGCTTTGGTAGTCTAGCGGGAGGCACAGATACGCAGTATTTT

v_call: TRBV13
d_call: TRBD1
clone_size: NA
j_call: TRBJ2-1
cdr3_aa: CASSPPYGTGFINEQFF
cdr3_nt: TGTGCCAGCAGCCCGCCTTACGGGACAGGGTTTATCAATGAGCAGTTCTTC

v_call: TRBV28
d_call: NA
clone_size: NA
j_call: TRBJ2-3
cdr3_aa: CASSVGGAITDTQYF
cdr3_nt: TGTGCCAGCAGTGTGGGGGGGGCTATCACAGATACGCAGTATTTT

v_call: TRBV5-1
d_call: TRBD1
clone_size: NA
j_call: TRBJ1-1
cdr3_aa: CASSDGQGRGLNTEAFF
cdr3_nt: TGCGCCAGCAGCGACGGACAGGGGAGAGGGTTGAACACTGAAGCTTTCTTT

v_call: TRBV28
d_call: TRBD1
clone_size: NA
j_call: TRBJ2-7
cdr3_aa: CASSFGQGATYEQYF
cdr3_nt: TGTGCCAGCAGTTTCGGGCAGGGGGCGACCTACGAGCAGTACTTC

v_call: TRBV5-4
d_call: TRBD2
clone_size: NA
j_call: TRBJ2-1
cdr3_aa: CASTRLATYNEQFF
cdr3_nt: TGTGCCAGCACCAGACTAGCGACATACAATGAGCAGTTCTTC

v_call: TRBV28
d_call: TRBD2
clone_size: once
j_call: TRBJ2-2
cdr3_aa: CASREELAGDAGELFF
cdr3_nt: TGTGCCAGCAGGGAGGAACTAGCGGGAGATGCCGGGGAGCTGTTTTTT

v_call: TRBV5-1
d_call: TRBD1
clone_size: NA
j_call: TRBJ1-1
cdr3_aa: CASSLAWGQANTEAFF
cdr3_nt: TGCGCCAGCAGCTTGGCCTGGGGACAGGCGAACACTGAAGCTTTCTTT

v_call: TRBV6-1
d_call: TRBD2
clone_size: NA
j_call: TRBJ2-5
cdr3_aa: CASSESWGAGAETQYF
cdr3_nt: TGTGCCAGCAGTGAATCGTGGGGAGCGGGAGCGGAGACCCAGTACTTC

v_call: TRBV19
d_call: TRBD1
clone_size: NA
j_call: TRBJ1-2
cdr3_aa: CASSASDRPLNYGYTF
cdr3_nt: TGTGCCAGTAGTGCCTCGGACAGGCCCCTTAACTATGGCTACACCTTC

v_call: TRBV5-4
d_call: TRBD1
clone_size: NA
j_call: TRBJ2-2
cdr3_aa: CASSNGQGAFTGELFF
cdr3_nt: TGTGCCAGCAGCAACGGACAGGGAGCGTTCACCGGGGAGCTGTTTTTT

v_call: TRBV4-1
d_call: NA
clone_size: NA
j_call: TRBJ2-7
cdr3_aa: CASSQEDRPGYEQYF
cdr3_nt: TGCGCCAGCAGCCAAGAGGACCGTCCAGGGTACGAGCAGTACTTC

v_call: TRBV7-9
d_call: TRBD1
clone_size: NA
j_call: TRBJ2-7
cdr3_aa: CASAPGGGEQYF
cdr3_nt: TGTGCCAGCGCGCCAGGGGGTGGCGAGCAGTACTTC

v_call: TRBV2
d_call: NA
clone_size: NA
j_call: TRBJ2-2
cdr3_aa: CASNRRGPTPTGELFF
cdr3_nt: TGTGCCAGCAATCGGAGGGGGCCCACTCCTACCGGGGAGCTGTTTTTT

v_call: TRBV28
d_call: TRBD1
clone_size: NA
j_call: TRBJ1-2
cdr3_aa: CASTWTGNYGYTF
cdr3_nt: TGTGCCAGCACCTGGACAGGAAACTATGGCTACACCTTC

v_call: TRBV7-2
d_call: TRBD2
clone_size: NA
j_call: TRBJ2-3
cdr3_aa: CASSLGGLGSFTDTQYF
cdr3_nt: TGTGCCAGCAGCTTAGGGGGACTAGGATCTTTCACAGATACGCAGTATTTT

v_call: TRBV7-9
d_call: NA
clone_size: NA
j_call: TRBJ1-3
cdr3_aa: CAGWRVSLENTIYF
cdr3_nt: TGTGCAGGATGGAGGGTCTCTCTGGAAAACACCATATATTTT

v_call: TRBV28
d_call: TRBD2
clone_size: NA
j_call: TRBJ2-1
cdr3_aa: CASSPGGGYNEQFF
cdr3_nt: TGTGCCAGCAGCCCAGGCGGGGGATACAATGAGCAGTTCTTC

v_call: TRBV5-4
d_call: NA
clone_size: few
j_call: TRBJ1-4
cdr3_aa: CASSHTGLGEKLFF
cdr3_nt: TGTGCCAGCAGCCACACAGGTTTGGGTGAAAAACTGTTTTTT

v_call: TRBV11-2
d_call: TRBD2
clone_size: NA
j_call: TRBJ2-5
cdr3_aa: CASSRLAGGFGETQYF
cdr3_nt: TGTGCCAGCAGTCGTCTAGCGGGGGGTTTTGGAGAGACCCAGTACTTC

v_call: TRBV18
d_call: NA
clone_size: NA
j_call: TRBJ2-7
cdr3_aa: CASSPVSVSSYEQYF
cdr3_nt: TGTGCCAGCTCACCAGTAAGCGTAAGCTCCTACGAGCAGTACTTC

v_call: TRBV30
d_call: NA
clone_size: NA
j_call: TRBJ2-3
cdr3_aa: CAWKNVGVYTQYF
cdr3_nt: TGTGCCTGGAAGAACGTGGGAGTCTATACGCAGTATTTT

v_call: TRBV13
d_call: TRBD2
clone_size: NA
j_call: TRBJ2-7
cdr3_aa: CASSLGRLAGVYEQYF
cdr3_nt: TGTGCCAGCAGCTTAGGGCGTCTAGCGGGAGTATACGAGCAGTACTTC